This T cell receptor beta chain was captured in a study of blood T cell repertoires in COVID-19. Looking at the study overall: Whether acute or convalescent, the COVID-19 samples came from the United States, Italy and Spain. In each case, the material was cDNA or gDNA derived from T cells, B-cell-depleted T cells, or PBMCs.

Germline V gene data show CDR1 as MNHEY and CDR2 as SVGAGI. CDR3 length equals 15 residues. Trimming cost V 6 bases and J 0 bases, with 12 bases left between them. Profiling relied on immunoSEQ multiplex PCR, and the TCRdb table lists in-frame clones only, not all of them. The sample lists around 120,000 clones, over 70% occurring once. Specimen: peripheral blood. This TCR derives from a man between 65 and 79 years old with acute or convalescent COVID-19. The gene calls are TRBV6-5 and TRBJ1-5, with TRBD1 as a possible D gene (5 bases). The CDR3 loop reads CASRSSRGSNQPQHF. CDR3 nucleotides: TGTGCCAGCAGAAGCTCAAGGGGTAGCAATCAGCCCCAGCATTTT.